This TCR beta chain is from a study of PD-1 blockade in classical Hodgkin lymphoma. Study information: The study gave patients nivolumab 3 mg/kg intravenously every 2 weeks. General observations from the study: Healthy donors were reported to have higher baseline TCR diversity than newly diagnosed patients. What caused the repertoire differences, perhaps disease activity or prior therapy, remains undefined.

On this clone itself: Its antigen is not known.

The CDR3 loop spans 16 amino acids. The V end lost 1 base, the J end lost 1 base, and 11 bases lay between the germline ends. Germline V gene data show CDR1 as SGHAT and CDR2 as FQNNGV. Each patient experienced a relapse that followed autologous stem cell transplantation, and brentuximab vedotin exposure varied. The best responses consisted of complete response, partial response or progressive disease. Here immunoSEQ multiplex PCR was the method, and the copy in TCRdb shows in-frame clones only, minus some. This sample carries approximately 18,000 clones, over 80% of them seen once, and the ten largest clones take about 28%.

The chain couples TRBV11-2 to TRBJ1-5; weak D call: TRBD1 (5 bases). The TCR originated in a human donor with classical Hodgkin lymphoma. The specimen was peripheral blood mononuclear cells (PBMCs), collected before the second cycle of nivolumab. CDR3 in amino acids: CASSLVSGGSNQPQHF. The CDR3 DNA follows: TGTGCCAGCAGCTTAGTTTCCGGGGGAAGCAATCAGCCCCAGCATTTT. The full variable domain, with the rest looked up from reference TRBV11-2 and TRBJ1-5, is EAGVAQSPRYKIIEKRQSVAFWCNPISGHATLYWYQQILGQGPKLLIQFQNNGVVDDSQLPKDRFSAERLKGVDSTLKIQPAKLEDSAVYLCASSLVSGGSNQPQHFGDGTRLSIL.